The clone carrying this T cell receptor beta chain was recorded a few times. The antigen is not known. One entry per CDR3 protein, called by TCRdb with MiXCR from the 5' RACE reads. The table has fewer than 650,000 distinct CDR3 sequences, about a fifth seen once. This entry comes from a study of T-cell memory formation after mild COVID-19. Findings and caveats of the study: Whereas later expanders leaned CD4+, clones contracting day 15 to 85 showed a balanced CD4/CD8 makeup. There was no confirmation that second-wave clones peaking on day 37 were SARS-CoV-2 specific.

Trimming at V came to 5 bases and at J to 8 bases, leaving 4 bases not matched to a gene. This CDR3 comprises 13 residues. The clonotype comes from an adult woman who had mild COVID-19 (a few samples of this study predate the infection). Cell type and time point are not known. The chain recombines TRBV12-3 or TRBV12-4 with TRBJ1-4, with 8 bases matching TRBD1. The sequenced sample was PBMCs or a T cell subset sorted from them (not recorded which). The CDR3 loop is CASSRQGIEKLFF. For the CDR3, the DNA is TGTGCCAGCAGTCGACAGGGGATAGAAAAACTGTTTTTT.